These 10 T cell receptor beta chains were sequenced from one sample in a study of PD-1 blockade in mismatch repair-deficient tumors. This table comes from immunoSEQ multiplex PCR, and its TCRdb copy is limited to in-frame clones, with some not included. The sample has some 84,000 clones; around 85% are singletons. The material sequenced was peripheral blood, taken 12 weeks after starting pembrolizumab. The receptors come from an adult with mismatch repair-deficient cancer.

This chain uses TRBV6-6 with TRBJ2-7; 7 positions match TRBD1. Germline V gene sequence: CDR1 MNHNY, CDR2 SVGAGI (reference sequence). With 9 bases clipped from V and 0 bases from J, the junction kept 8 bases outside the gene matches. The CDR3 has 14 amino acids. CDR3 amino acids: CASRLGQVSYEQYF. The CDR3 DNA is TGTGCCAGTCGATTAGGACAGGTCTCCTACGAGCAGTACTTC.

The chain uses TRBV6-5 and TRBJ1-2; 7 bases match TRBD1. Trimming at V came to 6 bases and at J to 8 bases, leaving 6 bases not matched to a gene. The CDR3 runs to 12 residues. The V gene's germline CDR1 is MNHEY and CDR2 SVGAGI. The CDR3 protein is CASRMTGNGYTF. The CDR3 nucleotides read TGTGCCAGCAGAATGACAGGGAACGGCTACACCTTC.

V is TRBV7-9 and J is TRBJ2-1, with TRBD1 identical over 9 bases. Germline V gives CDR1 SEHNR, CDR2 FQNEAQ (reference sequence). CDR3 length: 15 residues. Trimming cost V 5 bases and J 6 bases; bases outside gene matches: 8. This chain's CDR3 is CASSPGQGIGNEQFF. The CDR3 DNA reads TGTGCCAGCAGCCCTGGACAGGGGATCGGCAATGAGCAGTTCTTC.

CDR3 in amino acids: CASRAIPRGHTEAFF. The CDR3 nucleotides are TGCGCCAGCAGGGCGATCCCCAGGGGTCACACTGAAGCTTTCTTT. This chain joins TRBV10-1 and TRBJ1-1; possible D gene TRBD1, 6 bases. Between the trimmed V and J ends, which lost 6 bases and 3 bases, there was a span of 17 bases. From germline, CDR1 is WNHNN and CDR2 SYGVQD (reference sequence). The CDR3 has 15 residues.

V gene TRBV10-3 combines with J gene TRBJ1-1; D is perhaps TRBD1 (5 bases). CDR3 length: 13 amino acids. Germline values: CDR1 ENHRY, CDR2 SYGVKD. V was cut by 0 bases and J by 5 bases, with 7 bases left in between. DNA of the CDR3: TGTGCCATCAGTGAGTCGGGGGGAACTGAAGCTTTCTTT. This codes for CAISESGGTEAFF.

The chain employs TRBV7-3 and TRBJ1-5, with D tentatively TRBD1 (6 bases). Trimming pared 0 bases from V and 2 bases from J, leaving 20 bases between. This CDR3 is built from 19 residues. Per the germline V gene, CDR1 is SGHTA and CDR2 is FQGTGA. The CDR3 protein is CASSLTNRVSKYGNQPQHF. The CDR3 region has the DNA TGTGCCAGCAGCTTAACGAACAGGGTATCAAAATATGGCAATCAGCCCCAGCATTTT.

The J gene is TRBJ2-1, the V gene TRBV7-2; D is unclear. CDR3 length: 14 residues. Per the germline V gene, CDR1 is SGHTA and CDR2 is FQGNSA. V shed 4 bases and J shed 5 bases, with 12 bases lying between them. The CDR3 loop is CASSSPGGHNEQFF. CDR3 DNA sequence: TGTGCCAGCAGCTCCCCCGGTGGGCACAATGAGCAGTTCTTC.

The chain links TRBV4-2 to TRBJ1-5; the D gene is possibly TRBD1 (6 bases). Deletions cut 0 bases from V and 6 bases from J, with 12 bases between. CDR3 length equals 15 residues. CDR1 and CDR2 (germline): LGHNA, YNFKEQ. CDR3 protein: CASSQEGGQGQPQHF. DNA of the CDR3: TGTGCCAGCAGCCAAGAAGGGGGGCAGGGTCAGCCCCAGCATTTT.

This chain joins TRBV18 and TRBJ2-5, with 9 bases matching TRBD2. V lost 4 bases and J lost 4; bases outside the gene matches: 7. Germline CDR1 KGHSH, CDR2 LQKENI. The length of the CDR3 is 15 residues. CDR3 DNA sequence: TGTGCCAGCTCACATTTAGCGGGAGACGCAGAGACCCAGTACTTC. It is translated as CASSHLAGDAETQYF.

This clone showed up just a few times. The chain is built from TRBV5-4 and TRBJ1-2; TRBD1 agrees at 10 bases. CDR3 length equals 14 residues. V dropped 5 bases and J dropped 3; count of bases not matched to a gene: 4. Germline CDR1 SGHNT, CDR2 YYREEE (reference sequence). Here the CDR3 DNA reads TGTGCCAGCAGTTGGGACAGGGGCTACTATGGCTACACCTTC. This gives the protein CASSWDRGYYGYTF.